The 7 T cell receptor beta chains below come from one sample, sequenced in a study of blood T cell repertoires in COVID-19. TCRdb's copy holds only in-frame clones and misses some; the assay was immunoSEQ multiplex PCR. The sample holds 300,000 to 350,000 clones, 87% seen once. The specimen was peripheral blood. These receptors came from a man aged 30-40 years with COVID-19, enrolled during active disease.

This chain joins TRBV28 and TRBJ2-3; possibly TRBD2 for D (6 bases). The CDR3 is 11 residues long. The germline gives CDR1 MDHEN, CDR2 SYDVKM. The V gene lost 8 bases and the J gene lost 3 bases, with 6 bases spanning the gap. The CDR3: CASRGTDTQYF. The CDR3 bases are TGTGCCAGCCGGGGGACAGATACGCAGTATTTT.

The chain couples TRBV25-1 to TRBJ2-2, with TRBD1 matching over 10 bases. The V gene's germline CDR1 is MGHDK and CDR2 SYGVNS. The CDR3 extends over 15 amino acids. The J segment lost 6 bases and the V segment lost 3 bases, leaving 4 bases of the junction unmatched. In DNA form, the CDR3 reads TGTGCCAGCAGTGACAGGACAGGGGGAGCCGGGGAGCTGTTTTTT. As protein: CASSDRTGGAGELFF.

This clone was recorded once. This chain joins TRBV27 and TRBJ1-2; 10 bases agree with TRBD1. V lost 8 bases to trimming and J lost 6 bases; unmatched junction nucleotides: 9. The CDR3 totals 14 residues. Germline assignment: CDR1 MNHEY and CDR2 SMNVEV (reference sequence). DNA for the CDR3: TGTGCCAGCGGATGGACCGGGACAGGGGATGGCTACACCTTC. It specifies CASGWTGTGDGYTF.

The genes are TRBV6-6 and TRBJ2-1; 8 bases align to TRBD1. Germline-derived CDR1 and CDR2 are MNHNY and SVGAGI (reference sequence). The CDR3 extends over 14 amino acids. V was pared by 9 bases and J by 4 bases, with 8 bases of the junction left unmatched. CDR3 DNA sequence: TGTGCCAGTTTACAGGGGGAACAATACAATGAGCAGTTCTTC. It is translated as CASLQGEQYNEQFF.

The CDR3: CASSQDSSGSIYEQYF. The CDR3 DNA is TGCGCCAGCAGCCAAGATAGCAGCGGGAGCATATACGAGCAGTACTTC. This chain joins TRBV4-3 and TRBJ2-7; 8 bases map to TRBD2. V lost 0 bases, J lost 4 bases, and 8 bases stayed unmatched. The CDR3 extends over 16 amino acids. Germline V lookup: CDR1 LGHNA, CDR2 YSLEER.

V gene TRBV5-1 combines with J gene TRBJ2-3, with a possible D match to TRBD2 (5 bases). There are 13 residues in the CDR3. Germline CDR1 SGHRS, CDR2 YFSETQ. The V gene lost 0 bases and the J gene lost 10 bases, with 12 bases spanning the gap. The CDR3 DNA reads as TGCGCCAGCAGCTTGGAAGCGGCAGTGGCGCAGTATTTT. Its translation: CASSLEAAVAQYF.

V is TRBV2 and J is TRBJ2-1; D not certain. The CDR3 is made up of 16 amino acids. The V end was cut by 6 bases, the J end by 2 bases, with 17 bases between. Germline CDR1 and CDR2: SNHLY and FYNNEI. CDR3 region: CASRQLYIPPYNEQFF. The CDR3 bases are TGTGCCAGCAGGCAATTATACATCCCGCCCTACAATGAGCAGTTCTTC.